The rows below give T cell receptor beta chains drawn from one sample of a study of T cells in localized non-small cell lung cancer. Clones were sequenced by immunoSEQ multiplex PCR, and TCRdb holds only the in-frame ones, with some missing. The table records 50,000 to 70,000 clones, about four fifths of them present only once. The starting material was PBMCs, obtained before any cancer treatment. All receptors come from a man aged 40-75 years with stage II lung adenocarcinoma. Each CDR3 is given with its conserved first and last residue. D genes are given only for firm matches. Clone size is stated in some rows and not others, as once, few, many or a class when expanded.

TRBD2,NA,TRBJ2-1,TRBV19,TGTGCCAGTAAGGGAGGTGGGACTAGTTTATACAATGAGCAGTTCTTC,CASKGGGTSLYNEQFF
NA,few,TRBJ1-2,TRBV6-6,TGTGCCAGCAGCCGGGGGGATTATGGCTACACCTTC,CASSRGDYGYTF
TRBD2,NA,TRBJ2-1,TRBV5-1,TGCGCCAGCAGCTTGAGCGGGATGGAATACAATGAGCAGTTCTTC,CASSLSGMEYNEQFF
TRBD2,few,TRBJ2-3,TRBV19,TGTGCCAGTAGTATGGCGGCTAGCGGGAGGGATACGCAGTATTTT,CASSMAASGRDTQYF
TRBD2,NA,TRBJ2-3,TRBV9,TGTGCCAGCAGCGTAGACGGGAGCGGGGGGACCGTTTCTACGCAGTATTTT,CASSVDGSGGTVSTQYF
TRBD2,NA,TRBJ2-3,TRBV10-1,TGCGCCAGCAGTGAAACTAGCGGGAGCACAGATACGCAGTATTTT,CASSETSGSTDTQYF
TRBD2,NA,TRBJ2-3,TRBV5-1,TGCGCCAGCAGCCCAGGGACTAGCGGGGGGGGTGCAACGCAGTATTTT,CASSPGTSGGGATQYF
NA,NA,TRBJ2-7,TRBV6-6,TGTGCCAGCTCCAGCCCGGCCTACGAGCAGTACTTC,CASSSPAYEQYF
TRBD2,once,TRBJ2-5,TRBV5-5,TGTGCCAGCAGCTTTACACTAGCGGGAGTAGGAGAGACCCAGTACTTC,CASSFTLAGVGETQYF
NA,NA,TRBJ1-1,TRBV5-6,TGTGCCAGCAGCTTGGGCCCAACATGGGGAGGTGAAGCTTTCTTT,CASSLGPTWGGEAFF
TRBD1,NA,TRBJ1-2,TRBV9,TGTGCCAGCAGCATGACAGGGGGGACAAACTATGGCTACACCTTC,CASSMTGGTNYGYTF
TRBD2,NA,TRBJ2-3,TRBV7-3,TGTGCCAGCAGCCTTGGACTAGGCACAGATACGCAGTATTTT,CASSLGLGTDTQYF
NA,medium-sized,TRBJ1-4,TRBV4-2,TGTGCCAGCAGCCAAGAAAGTAGCAGGGGTAATGAAAAACTGTTTTTT,CASSQESSRGNEKLFF
TRBD1,NA,TRBJ1-5,TRBV19,TGTGCCAGTAGTGGACAGGGAAGGAGCAATCAGCCCCAGCATTTT,CASSGQGRSNQPQHF
TRBD2,NA,TRBJ2-1,TRBV2,TGTGCCAGCAGCGCTAGCGGGAGCTACAATGAGCAGTTCTTC,CASSASGSYNEQFF
TRBD1,few,TRBJ1-5,TRBV5-1,TGCGCCAGCAGCTTGTTGGGACAGGGAGATCAGCCCCAGCATTTT,CASSLLGQGDQPQHF
TRBD2,NA,TRBJ2-1,TRBV30,TGTGCCTGGAAGCCAGCGGGAAGCTCCTACAATGAGCAGTTCTTC,CAWKPAGSSYNEQFF
NA,NA,TRBJ1-2,TRBV20-1,TGCAGTGCTAAGTTCCCAGATGGCTACACCTTC,CSAKFPDGYTF
NA,NA,TRBJ1-1,TRBV6-5,TGTGCCAGCAGTGCCACTCGGACAGCTTCCACTGAAGCTTTCTTT,CASSATRTASTEAFF
TRBD2,NA,TRBJ2-1,TRBV10-3,TGTGCCATCAGTGAGGCTAGCGGGAGCCTAAACAATGAGCAGTTCTTC,CAISEASGSLNNEQFF
TRBD2,NA,TRBJ2-1,TRBV7-9,TGTGCCAGCAGCCCACCTGATGGGCGGGAGTGGGATGAGCAGTTCTTC,CASSPPDGREWDEQFF
TRBD2,NA,TRBJ2-5,TRBV7-9,TGTGCCAGCAGCTTAGATCTAGCGGGAGGGCAAGAGACCCAGTACTTC,CASSLDLAGGQETQYF
TRBD1,NA,TRBJ1-4,TRBV7-9,TGTGCCAGCAGCTTAGCTGACAGGGGGGCAGGTGAAAAACTGTTTTTT,CASSLADRGAGEKLFF
NA,NA,TRBJ2-1,TRBV7-2,TGTGCCAGCACCCCTGGCCGGGGTAGCTCCTACAATGAGCAGTTCTTC,CASTPGRGSSYNEQFF
NA,NA,TRBJ1-2,TRBV21-1,TGTGCCAGCACTCACAGCGGAGGCAAGGGGGCGTACGGCTACACCTTC,CASTHSGGKGAYGYTF
NA,NA,TRBJ1-1,TRBV19,TGTGCCAGTAGTAGCGGGCTCGGCACTGAAGCTTTCTTT,CASSSGLGTEAFF
NA,NA,TRBJ2-7,TRBV7-2,TGTGCCAGCAGCTTAGCGGGGGGAATGGGCTCCTACGAGCAGTACTTC,CASSLAGGMGSYEQYF
TRBD1,NA,TRBJ1-5,TRBV2,TGTGCCAGCACTTGGGACAGCTACAATCAGCCCCAGCATTTT,CASTWDSYNQPQHF
TRBD1,NA,TRBJ1-4,TRBV5-4,TGTGCCAGCAGCCCTGACAGGGTCCCTGGTGAAAAACTGTTTTTT,CASSPDRVPGEKLFF
TRBD1,NA,TRBJ1-2,TRBV4-1,TGCGCCAGCAGCCAAGGAGCGACAGGGTTGAACTATGGCTACACCTTC,CASSQGATGLNYGYTF
NA,NA,TRBJ2-1,TRBV4-1,TGCGCCAGCAGCCAAGACGAGAGGGAGCAGTTCTTC,CASSQDEREQFF
NA,NA,TRBJ2-5,TRBV2,TGTGCCAGCAGTAAGGGGGAGGGAGGGGAGACCCAGTACTTC,CASSKGEGGETQYF